This T cell receptor (beta chain) was documented in a study of metastatic and nonmetastatic thyroid tumors. Findings and caveats of the study: A significant increase in TCR beta diversity was reportedly seen in malignant thyroid tumors relative to benign nodules, in blood and tumor.

This clone was observed many times. Its antigen remains unknown. CDR1 is MDHEN and CDR2 is SYDVKM in the germline V gene. This CDR3 spans 15 amino acids. Trimming took 8 bases from V and 5 from J, leaving 18 bases between them. From the PCR reads, TCRdb re-called clones with MiXCR. The sample records about 93,000 clones, roughly 13% being singletons. No treatment of any kind had been given to any patient before thyroid surgery. Sequenced material: blood. The origin of this receptor is a female donor with papillary thyroid cancer or a benign thyroid nodule (not recorded which). Some clones in this sample may be carry-over from other donors' samples. The chain joins TRBV28 to TRBJ1-4, with D perhaps TRBD1 (6 bases). The CDR3 sequence: CASSKQGLGNEKLFF. In DNA form, the CDR3 reads TGTGCCAGCTCGAAGCAGGGGTTGGGGAATGAAAAACTGTTTTTT.